The 32 T cell receptor beta chains listed next were all sequenced from one sample in a study of post-analysis software for immune sequencing data. Every TCR beta cDNA library bore unique molecular identifiers. TCRdb re-called the PCR reads through MiXCR, storing one row per CDR3 protein. The profile shows a few hundred thousand distinct CDR3 sequences, 30% to 40% of them singletons. Study findings and constraints: TRBV5-6, TRBV5-1 and TRBV20-1 belonged to a set of about 5 TRBV segments that were more frequent in patients than controls.

These receptors' antigens are unknown. Sequenced: blood. The origin of the receptors is a girl aged 2-17 years with multiple sclerosis.

Remarks on this clonotype: The junction shows a germline mismatch at one end, possibly a read error. The chain couples TRBV7-7 to TRBJ2-3; the D gene is possibly TRBD1 (6 bases). From germline, CDR1 is SSHAT and CDR2 FNYEAQ (reference sequence). The CDR3 runs 14 residues. The CDR3 nucleotides are TGTGCTAGCAGCCGCGGACAGTCCACAGATACGCAGTATTTT. This codes for CASSRGQSTDTQYF.

The CDR3 DNA reads TGTGCCACCAGTGTGGGCTGGAACACTGAAGCTTTCTTT. Its protein product is CATSVGWNTEAFF. The chain links TRBV24-1 to TRBJ1-1; D remains unclear. Germline loops: CDR1 KGHDR, CDR2 SFDVKD. V shed 5 bases and J shed 1 base, with 7 bases lying between them. CDR3 size: 13 residues.

J is TRBJ2-5 and V is TRBV20-1; TRBD2 matches at 8 bases. The length of the CDR3 is 13 residues. The germline CDR1 and CDR2 sequences are DFQATT and SNEGSKA (reference sequence). After removal of 6 bases from V and 11 bases from J, the junction contained 14 bases not matched to a gene. The CDR3 loop reads CSAGGGPDNEQYF. The DNA for the CDR3 is TGCAGTGCCGGGGGGGGCCCGGACAATGAGCAGTACTTC.

The table lists this clonotype with a count of one. The chain combines TRBV10-1 with TRBJ2-7, with 8 bases aligning to TRBD1. V shed 2 bases, J shed 3 bases, and the junction held 3 bases outside the gene matches. The germline V gene has CDR1 WNHNN and CDR2 SYGVQD (reference sequence). The CDR3 runs to 14 residues. The CDR3 spells CASSEGGTGYEQYF. CDR3 nucleotide sequence: TGCGCCAGCAGTGAGGGCGGGACAGGCTACGAGCAGTACTTC.

There are many counts of this clonotype. This sequence joins TRBV29-1 and TRBJ2-3; the D is unclear. Germline V gene data show CDR1 as SQVTM and CDR2 as ANQGSEA. The CDR3 loop spans 11 amino acids. V was shortened by 3 bases and J by 6 bases, with 7 bases between the two germline ends. The CDR3 loop is CSVDVVDTQYF. CDR3 nucleotide sequence: TGCAGCGTTGACGTCGTCGATACGCAGTATTTT.

In regard to this clonotype: The junction does not match germline at one end; this may be a read error. The rearrangement joins TRBV16 to TRBJ2-1, with 11 positions matching TRBD2. This CDR3 region has 20 residues. Germline-derived CDR1 and CDR2 are KGHSY and FQNENV. CDR3 sequence: CSSSPSTQGTSGSSYNEQFF. CDR3 sequence (DNA): TGTTCCAGCAGCCCCTCAACCCAAGGGACTAGCGGCAGCTCCTACAATGAGCAGTTCTTC.

This clonotype has a handful of counts. This chain joins TRBV7-9 and TRBJ2-7; no clear D gene. V was pared by 3 bases and J by 3 bases, with 9 bases between. This CDR3 has 13 amino acids. The germline V gene encodes CDR1 SEHNR and CDR2 FQNEAQ (reference sequence). For the CDR3, the DNA is TGTGCCAGCAGCTTGATAGGAGTCTACGAGCAGTACTTC. Residues: CASSLIGVYEQYF.

This clonotype showed up just a few times. The chain joins TRBV11-2 to TRBJ1-2; D remains ambiguous. V was pared by 5 bases and J by 4 bases, with 17 bases between. The germline V gene encodes CDR1 SGHAT and CDR2 FQNNGV. This CDR3 spans 15 amino acids. The CDR3 nucleotides read TGTGCCAGCAGCATAGGAAGGAACCCTCCCTATGGCTACACCTTC. This encodes CASSIGRNPPYGYTF.

The chain couples TRBV7-9 to TRBJ1-1, with D possibly TRBD1 on 5 matching bases. V was pared by 2 bases and J by 1 base, with 26 bases between. Germline CDR1 and CDR2: SEHNR and FQNEAQ (reference sequence). This CDR3 is 20 amino acids long. The CDR3, as DNA: TGTGCCAGCAGCTTACATTTGGGGCGCGGGATCCGAATTCCGAACACTGAAGCTTTCTTT. Residues: CASSLHLGRGIRIPNTEAFF.

The sample holds a few counts of this clonotype. The gene calls are TRBV3-1 and TRBJ1-6; possible D gene TRBD1, 6 bases. Per germline, CDR1 LGHDT and CDR2 YNNKEL (reference sequence). The V and J ends lost 1 base and 7 bases respectively, with 8 bases between them. The CDR3 extends over 14 amino acids. The CDR3 sequence: CASSQGDRNSPLHF. For the CDR3, the DNA is TGTGCCAGCAGCCAAGGAGACAGGAATTCACCCCTCCACTTT.

CDR3 coding DNA: TGTGCCAGCAGCTTGGTATTTGCTTTAGCGGGGTGGCTCAATGAGCAGTTCTTC. Encoded protein: CASSLVFALAGWLNEQFF. The chain uses TRBV5-5 and TRBJ2-1; 8 positions match TRBD2. This CDR3 is built from 18 residues. Germline V gene data show CDR1 as SGHKS and CDR2 as YYEKEE (reference sequence). V shed 0 bases, J shed 6 bases, and the junction held 14 bases outside the gene matches.

This clonotype was observed a handful of times. The chain employs TRBV20-1 and TRBJ1-5; tentatively, D is TRBD1 (5 bases). Germline V lookup: CDR1 DFQATT, CDR2 SNEGSKA (reference sequence). Deletions cut 2 bases from V and 2 bases from J, with 16 bases between. This CDR3 has 16 residues. The CDR3: CSARLTGPLGNQPQHF. CDR3 nucleotides: TGCAGTGCTAGATTGACGGGACCGCTCGGCAATCAGCCCCAGCATTTT.

This chain connects TRBV7-8 to TRBJ1-5, with D possibly being TRBD1 (5 bases). The V and J ends lost 5 bases and 1 base respectively, with 15 bases between them. Germline V lookup: CDR1 SGHVS, CDR2 FQNEAQ. The CDR3 is made up of 16 amino acids. CDR3 region: CASSTSGPVSNQPQHF. CDR3 in DNA: TGTGCCAGCAGCACCTCGGGACCTGTGAGCAATCAGCCCCAGCATTTT. Complete variable domain (other parts from reference TRBV7-8 and TRBJ1-5): GAGVSQSPRYKVAKRGQDVALRCDPISGHVSLFWYQQALGQGPEFLTYFQNEAQLDKSGLPSDRFFAERPEGSVSTLKIQRTQQEDSAVYLCASSTSGPVSNQPQHFGDGTRLSIL.

The chain recombines TRBV7-9 with TRBJ2-7, with D possibly being TRBD2 (7 bases). From germline, CDR1 is SEHNR and CDR2 FQNEAQ (reference sequence). V lost 8 bases, J lost 1 base, and 12 bases lay in between. The CDR3 has 13 amino acids. CDR3 nucleotide sequence: TGTGCCAGCCTAGGGGGGGCTTCCTACGAGCAGTACTTC. This gives the protein CASLGGASYEQYF.

The gene calls are TRBV5-1 and TRBJ2-7; the D is unclear. This CDR3 contains 11 residues. Trimming removed 4 bases at V and 5 bases at J, with 7 bases between. Germline-derived CDR1 and CDR2 are SGHRS and YFSETQ. The CDR3 loop is CASSVGHEQYF. DNA of the CDR3: TGCGCCAGCAGCGTAGGCCACGAGCAGTACTTC.

The table lists this clonotype with a few counts. The genes are TRBV20-1 and TRBJ2-7; either TRBD1 or TRBD2 may supply D (6 bases each). Germline values: CDR1 DFQATT, CDR2 SNEGSKA (reference sequence). Deletions cut 3 bases from V and 0 bases from J, with 18 bases between. The CDR3 has 16 residues. CDR3 sequence reads: CSAREAPRGPSYEQYF. DNA of the CDR3: TGCAGTGCTAGGGAAGCTCCCCGGGGGCCCTCCTACGAGCAGTACTTC.

This clonotype was seen repeatedly, ten times or more. CDR3 sequence reads: CASSPSRDPRGRNTEAFF. CDR3 bases: TGTGCCAGCAGCCCCTCCAGGGATCCCCGCGGAAGGAACACTGAAGCTTTCTTT. The chain combines TRBV7-8 with TRBJ1-1; tentative D call: TRBD1 (5 bases). Germline CDR1 reads SGHVS; CDR2 reads FQNEAQ. The V end lost 5 bases, the J end lost 1 base, and 23 bases lay between the germline ends. The CDR3 is 18 residues long.

V usage is TRBV6-5 and J usage is TRBJ1-2; D gene unclear. Germline assignment: CDR1 MNHEY and CDR2 SVGAGI. Trimming pared 6 bases from V and 6 bases from J, leaving 17 bases between. The CDR3 has 14 residues. CDR3 region: CASSRLGDSNGYTF. The CDR3, as DNA: TGTGCCAGCAGCCGACTCGGGGATAGTAATGGCTACACCTTC.

The sample holds a few counts of this clonotype. The genes are TRBV20-1 and TRBJ1-2; D is undetermined. CDR3 size: 14 residues. Germline CDR1 is DFQATT and CDR2 is SNEGSKA (reference sequence). V dropped 1 base and J dropped 13 bases, with 22 bases sitting between them. The CDR3 nucleotides read TGCAGTGCTAGAGTGTCCGGTTTACAGTTCCCATTCACCTTC. It translates to CSARVSGLQFPFTF.

This clonotype has a handful of counts. The chain recombines TRBV5-1 with TRBJ1-2; D is uncertain. CDR3 size: 13 residues. Trimming stripped 2 bases from V and 6 bases from J, with 11 bases between. Germline-derived CDR1 and CDR2 are SGHRS and YFSETQ. The CDR3 protein is CASSFGVGDGYTF. The CDR3 DNA reads as TGCGCCAGCAGCTTTGGGGTTGGGGATGGCTACACCTTC.

This clonotype was detected only a few times. The chain uses TRBV9 and TRBJ1-2; D is unclear. Germline CDR1 is SGDLS and CDR2 is YYNGEE. The CDR3 sequence is 13 residues long. Trimming pared 1 base from V and 2 bases from J, leaving 6 bases between. The CDR3 region has the DNA TGTGCCAGCAGCGTAAGGCACAACTATGGCTACACCTTC. The encoded protein is CASSVRHNYGYTF.

V is TRBV11-2 and J is TRBJ2-2, with D perhaps given as TRBD1 or TRBD2 (5 bases each). CDR1 is SGHAT, CDR2 FQNNGV, per germline. The V gene lost 2 bases and the J gene lost 2 bases, with 15 bases spanning the gap. The CDR3 contains 17 residues. CDR3 DNA: TGTGCCAGCAGCTTACTGTGGTTGGGGGTTAACACCGGGGAGCTGTTTTTT. The encoded protein is CASSLLWLGVNTGELFF.

This clonotype occurred a few times. The CDR3 DNA reads as TGTGCCAGCAGCGTAGGGGACAGACCGAGCTCCTACAATGAGCAGTTCTTC. Its translation is CASSVGDRPSSYNEQFF. This chain connects TRBV9 to TRBJ2-1; 7 nucleotides match TRBD1. After removal of 0 bases from V and 0 bases from J, the junction contained 6 bases not matched to a gene. The germline V gene encodes CDR1 SGDLS and CDR2 YYNGEE. The CDR3 runs to 17 residues.

The chain is built from TRBV5-1 and TRBJ1-1; TRBD1 is a possible D gene (5 bases). The CDR3 spans 13 residues. CDR1 and CDR2 from the germline V gene are SGHRS and YFSETQ. The ends were cut back, 4 bases at V and 10 bases at J, with 17 bases in the middle. The CDR3 loop is CASSPPAGRVAFF. CDR3 DNA sequence: TGCGCCAGCAGCCCCCCCGCGGGGCGGGTAGCTTTCTTT.

This clonotype showed up just a few times. The V gene is TRBV7-3, the J gene TRBJ2-5; a weak D match, TRBD2 (7 bases). The germline gives CDR1 SGHTA, CDR2 FQGTGA. The CDR3 consists of 15 residues. V lost 2 bases to trimming and J lost 4 bases, with 14 bases between them. The CDR3 DNA reads as TGTGCCAGCAGCTTAGATTTCGGGGGGCGAGAGACCCAGTACTTC. Its protein product is CASSLDFGGRETQYF.

The table lists this clonotype with a few counts. This chain connects TRBV5-1 to TRBJ2-2; 8 bases agree with TRBD1. The CDR3 covers 16 residues. CDR1 and CDR2 from the germline V gene are SGHRS and YFSETQ. J was trimmed by 5 bases and V by 4 bases; bases with no gene match: 10. The DNA for the CDR3 is TGCGCCAGCAGCCGTTTGCAGGGGGCAGAGACCGGGGAGCTGTTTTTT. Its translation is CASSRLQGAETGELFF.

The chain joins TRBV20-1 to TRBJ1-2; D is unresolved. The V end was cut by 0 bases, the J end by 1 base, with 6 bases between. The CDR3 totals 13 residues. CDR1 and CDR2 (germline): DFQATT, SNEGSKA (reference sequence). This CDR3 reads CSARDPHNYGYTF. The CDR3 region has the DNA TGCAGTGCTAGAGATCCCCATAACTATGGCTACACCTTC.

The genes are TRBV12-3 or TRBV12-4 and TRBJ2-5, with 11 bases aligning to TRBD2. This CDR3 contains 15 residues. Trimming cost V 5 bases and J 4 bases; bases outside gene matches: 6. The CDR3 spells CASSTHGTSGETQYF. The CDR3 nucleotides read TGTGCCAGCAGTACACACGGGACTAGCGGAGAGACCCAGTACTTC.

This chain uses TRBV6-5 with TRBJ2-4, with 12 bases matching TRBD1. CDR1 is MNHEY, CDR2 SVGAGI, per germline. This CDR3 spans 20 amino acids. The V gene end was trimmed by 2 bases and the J gene end by 0 bases; junction bases not matched to a gene: 11. CDR3 in DNA: TGTGCCAGCAGTTACACTCCGGGACAGGGGGCTTCTTTAGCCAAAAACATTCAGTACTTC. This translates into CASSYTPGQGASLAKNIQYF.

With respect to this clonotype: Because it lacks the conserved phenylalanine or tryptophan at the end, this CDR3 is likely a read error. V gene TRBV5-1 combines with J gene TRBJ2-5; tentatively, D is TRBD2 (7 bases). Germline CDR1 is SGHRS and CDR2 is YFSETQ. The CDR3 contains 14 residues. CDR3 nucleotide sequence: TGCGCCAGCAGCTTTGCGGGGGCCCAAGAGGCCCAGTACTGC. Translated: CASSFAGAQEAQYC.

This sequence joins TRBV2 and TRBJ1-2; D call uncertain. Germline V gene lookup returns CDR1 SNHLY and CDR2 FYNNEI. The CDR3 sequence is 14 residues long. V was shortened by 6 bases and J by 1 base, with 12 bases between the two germline ends. The CDR3 sequence: CASRQPTLNYGYTF. In nucleotides, the CDR3 is TGTGCCAGCAGGCAGCCTACTCTTAACTATGGCTACACCTTC.

This clonotype was observed a few times. The V and J genes are TRBV6-8 and TRBJ2-1, with D possibly matching TRBD1 (6 bases). Trimming left V 6 bases short and J 7 bases short, with 19 bases between. Germline assignment: CDR1 MNHGY and CDR2 SAAAGT. The CDR3 is 15 residues long. In DNA form, the CDR3 reads TGTGCCAGCAGGAGATGGGCAGGGGATGGAAATGAGCAGTTCTTC. Protein product: CASRRWAGDGNEQFF.